What follows are 6 T cell receptor beta chains derived from one specimen sequenced in a study of cytomegalovirus exposure and HLA in healthy donors (dated by TCRdb to between 2016 and 2019). Library preparation used the immunoSEQ multiplex PCR assay. TCRdb provides this immuneACCESS table in a form limited to in-frame rearrangements. Some clones are lacking; in checked studies, under half of them reflect an unresolved V gene, and why the rest are absent is not known. The sample table shows about 73,000 clones, and 90% to 95% are seen once. The top ten hold around 3.2% of the sample. Sequenced: PBMCs. All receptors derive from a man younger than 35 in good health and CMV-seronegative.

The chain is built from TRBV11-1 and TRBJ2-7, with 7 bases fitting TRBD2. This CDR3 comprises 14 residues. CDR1 is SGHAT and CDR2 is FQDESV in the germline V gene (reference sequence). Germline trimming cut 5 bases from V and 3 bases from J; bases unmatched to any gene: 7. In DNA, the CDR3 is TGTGCCAGCAGCGCAACGGGACTACACTACGAGCAGTACTTC. Amino acid sequence: CASSATGLHYEQYF.

The V gene is TRBV19, the J gene TRBJ2-7; D call uncertain. Per germline, CDR1 LNHDA and CDR2 SQIVND (reference sequence). V was trimmed by 3 bases and J by 6 bases, leaving 12 bases between them. The CDR3 length is 13 residues. The CDR3 loop is CASSIGLRSEQYF. The CDR3 DNA follows: TGTGCCAGTAGTATTGGCCTGAGGAGCGAGCAGTACTTC.

The chain employs TRBV6-1 and TRBJ2-7; TRBD1 is a possible D gene (7 bases). The V end was cut by 1 base, the J end by 4 bases, with 11 bases between. This CDR3 spans 14 amino acids. Germline V gene sequence: CDR1 MNHNS, CDR2 SASEGT. The CDR3 protein is CASSEGQGGYEQYF. The CDR3 region has the DNA TGTGCCAGCAGTGAAGGGCAGGGGGGTTACGAGCAGTACTTC.

The V gene is TRBV7-8, the J gene TRBJ1-4; D perhaps matches TRBD1 (5 bases). CDR3 size: 15 residues. CDR1 and CDR2 from the germline V gene are SGHVS and FQNEAQ. V dropped 5 bases and J dropped 8 bases, with 18 bases sitting between them. The CDR3 protein is CASSPDGGLWEKLFF. The DNA for the CDR3 is TGTGCCAGCAGCCCTGACGGGGGTCTTTGGGAAAAACTGTTTTTT.

A single count supports this clone. The J gene is TRBJ1-1, the V gene TRBV11-1; no reliable D call. The CDR3 length is 16 residues. Trimming took off 0 bases at V and 0 bases at J, with 11 bases between the two ends. Germline CDR1 is SGHAT and CDR2 is FQDESV (reference sequence). Written as DNA, the CDR3 is TGTGCCAGCAGCTTAGCCAGGACGGGGTTGAACACTGAAGCTTTCTTT. Translating it yields CASSLARTGLNTEAFF.

The rearrangement joins TRBV27 to TRBJ1-1; 8 bases are a match to TRBD1. The CDR3 length is 13 residues. V lost 5 bases and J lost 5; bases outside the gene matches: 4. Germline V gives CDR1 MNHEY, CDR2 SMNVEV (reference sequence). The CDR3 spells CASSEQGGTEAFF. The DNA for the CDR3 is TGTGCCAGCAGTGAACAGGGGGGGACTGAAGCTTTCTTT.